A selection of T cell receptor beta chains follows, all from one sample in a study of T cells in Graves' hyperthyroidism and ophthalmopathy. TCRdb redid the calling of the multiplex PCR reads with MiXCR, one entry per CDR3 protein. The sample holds a few hundred thousand distinct CDR3 sequences, 15% to 18% seen once. The sample consisted of blood. These TCRs come from a woman aged 18 to 35 with Graves' hyperthyroidism. CDR3s include the opening cysteine and the closing phenylalanine or tryptophan.

V	length	J	CDR3
TRBV7-3	13	TRBJ1-2	CASSFGAGYGYTF
TRBV2	14	TRBJ1-1	CASSDLGQNTEAFF
TRBV2	12	TRBJ2-2	CASRGNTGELFF
TRBV28	13	TRBJ1-1	CASGIAMNTEAFF
TRBV2	14	TRBJ1-5	CASTKDRGNQPQHF
TRBV7-3	15	TRBJ2-7	CASSLGGAPGYEQYF
TRBV3-1	14	TRBJ2-3	CASSRRLARDTQYF
TRBV20-1	10	TRBJ1-2	CSAPNYGYTF
TRBV7-3	18	TRBJ2-1	CASSLTGGWGYSYNEQFF
TRBV11-2	17	TRBJ1-4	CASSIGETGGANEKLFF
TRBV12-3/TRBV12-4	19	TRBJ2-1	CASGFYPPRLAGGRGEQFF
TRBV7-8	17	TRBJ2-1	CASSPSGQGVPYNEQFF
TRBV11-2	15	TRBJ2-7	CASSLGDRGPYEQYF
TRBV2	15	TRBJ1-6	CASSEAGQGNSPLHF
TRBV18	15	TRBJ1-6	CASSPGANSDSPLHF
TRBV7-2	18	TRBJ2-3	CASSLKHGGPISPDTQYF
TRBV11-3	14	TRBJ2-2	CASSPSGDTGELFF
TRBV24-1	13	TRBJ2-5	CATGDRSMETQYF
TRBV7-9	15	TRBJ2-2	CASSHPGVGTGELFF
TRBV20-1	11	TRBJ2-7	CSAPEAGEQYF
TRBV11-2	16	TRBJ2-4	CASSLAAEGAKNIQYF
TRBV15	16	TRBJ2-7	CATSREGDGSPYEQYF